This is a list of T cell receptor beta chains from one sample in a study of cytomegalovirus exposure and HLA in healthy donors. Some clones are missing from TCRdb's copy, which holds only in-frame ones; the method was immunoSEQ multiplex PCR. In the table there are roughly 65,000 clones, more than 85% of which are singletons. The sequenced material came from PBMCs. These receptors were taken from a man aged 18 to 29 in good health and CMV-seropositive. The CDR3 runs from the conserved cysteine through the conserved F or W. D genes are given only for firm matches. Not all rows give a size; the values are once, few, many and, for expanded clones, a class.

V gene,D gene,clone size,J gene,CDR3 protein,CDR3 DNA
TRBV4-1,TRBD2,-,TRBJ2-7,CASSLAGDYEQYF,TGCGCCAGCAGCCTCGCGGGGGACTACGAGCAGTACTTC
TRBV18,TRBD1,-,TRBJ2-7,CASSPTTLTGFLYEQYF,TGTGCCAGCTCACCGACAACCCTGACAGGGTTCTTATACGAGCAGTACTTC
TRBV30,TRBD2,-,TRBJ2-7,CAWSVRWLAGVLGEQYF,TGTGCCTGGAGTGTACGGTGGCTAGCGGGAGTCTTGGGAGAGCAGTACTTC
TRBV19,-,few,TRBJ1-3,CASSIGANSGNTIYF,TGTGCCAGTAGTATAGGGGCCAACTCTGGAAACACCATATATTTT
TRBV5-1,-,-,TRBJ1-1,CASSAEWGGTEAFF,TGCGCCAGCAGCGCCGAATGGGGGGGCACTGAAGCTTTCTTT
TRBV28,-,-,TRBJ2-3,CASSLPQRGNTQYF,TGTGCCAGCAGTTTGCCCCAACGAGGGAATACGCAGTATTTT
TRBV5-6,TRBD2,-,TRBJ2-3,CASSLDGSSGSIGTDTQYF,TGTGCCAGCAGCTTGGATGGGAGTAGCGGGAGCATTGGCACAGATACGCAGTATTTT
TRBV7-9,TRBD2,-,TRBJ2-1,CASTDLAGVGNEQFF,TGTGCCAGCACGGATCTAGCGGGAGTAGGGAATGAGCAGTTCTTC
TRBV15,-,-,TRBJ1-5,CATSREDGGQSNQPQHF,TGTGCCACCAGCAGAGAAGACGGAGGTCAGAGCAATCAGCCCCAGCATTTT
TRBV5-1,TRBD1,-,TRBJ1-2,CASSLDRGLYGYTF,TGCGCCAGCAGCTTGGACAGGGGGCTCTATGGCTACACCTTC
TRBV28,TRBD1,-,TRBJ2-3,CASSSTGGTDTQYF,TGTGCCAGCAGTTCCACAGGGGGCACAGATACGCAGTATTTT
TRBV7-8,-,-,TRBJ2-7,CASSLKGAALRSSEQYF,TGTGCCAGCAGCTTAAAAGGTGCGGCGCTCCGCTCGTCGGAGCAGTACTTC
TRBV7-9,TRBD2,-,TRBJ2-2,CASSLPLGSGENTGELFF,TGTGCCAGCAGTCTACCACTCGGTAGCGGGGAGAACACCGGGGAGCTGTTTTTT
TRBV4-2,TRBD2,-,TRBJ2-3,CASSQLVAGGGDTQYF,TGTGCCAGCAGCCAGCTGGTAGCGGGAGGGGGAGATACGCAGTATTTT
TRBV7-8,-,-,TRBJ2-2,CASNKGAGRNGELFF,TGTGCCAGCAACAAAGGGGCAGGGCGAAACGGGGAGCTGTTTTTT
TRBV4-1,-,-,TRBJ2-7,CASSYRDGGSYEQYF,TGCGCCAGCAGCTACCGGGACGGGGGATCCTACGAGCAGTACTTC
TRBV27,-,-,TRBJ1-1,CASSPMGGRTEAFF,TGTGCCAGCAGTCCTATGGGGGGTCGCACTGAAGCTTTCTTT
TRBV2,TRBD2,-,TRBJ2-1,CASRFNGLAANEQFF,TGTGCCAGCAGATTCAACGGACTAGCGGCGAATGAGCAGTTCTTC